This entry lists 26 T cell receptor beta chains sequenced from one sample in a study of CD8 T cells in ankylosing spondylitis. One entry per CDR3 protein results from TCRdb running MiXCR on the 5' RACE reads. The sample has 200,000 or so distinct CDR3 sequences, over 10% seen once. Sequencing was done on a sample of blood, either unsorted or a sorted T cell fraction (not recorded which). The receptor source for this set is a female donor with ankylosing spondylitis or in good health (not recorded which).

At least ten counts were recorded for this clonotype. The CDR3: CASSVGAGGGGEQFF. The CDR3 DNA reads TGTGCCAGCAGCGTAGGAGCGGGAGGAGGTGGTGAGCAGTTCTTC. The chain uses TRBV9 and TRBJ2-1; 9 bases are a match to TRBD2. After removal of 0 bases from V and 9 bases from J, the junction contained 7 bases not matched to a gene. The CDR3 sequence is 15 residues long. Germline CDR1 and CDR2: SGDLS and YYNGEE.

This clonotype was seen many times. The rearrangement links TRBV29-1 to TRBJ2-3; a possible D gene is TRBD1 (6 bases). CDR3 length equals 13 residues. V dropped 6 bases and J dropped 0 bases, with 10 bases sitting between them. Looked up from germline, CDR1 is SQVTM and CDR2 is ANQGSEA. This CDR3 reads CSVPGQSTDTQYF. CDR3 nucleotides: TGCAGCGTACCAGGACAGAGCACAGATACGCAGTATTTT.

Regarding this clonotype: Since a much larger clone is just one base distant, this may be a read error. CDR3 coding DNA: TGCAGCGTTGGGACGGATGGCTACCCCTTC. This translates into CSVGTDGYPF. This chain connects TRBV29-1 to TRBJ1-2, with D uncertain. Germline CDR1 is SQVTM and CDR2 is ANQGSEA. The CDR3 consists of 10 residues.

The chain has TRBV28 and TRBJ2-7; either TRBD1 or TRBD2 may supply D (5 bases each). The CDR3 length is 14 residues. The V gene's germline CDR1 is MDHEN and CDR2 SYDVKM. V was cut by 5 bases and J by 6 bases, with 17 bases left in between. CDR3 loop: CASSAPGTRGEQYF. Here the CDR3 DNA reads TGTGCCAGCAGTGCCCCCGGGACGCGCGGCGAGCAGTACTTC.

This clonotype was observed at least ten times. DNA for the CDR3: TGTGCCAGCAGTTTCCCGGAGAACAATGAGCAGTTCTTC. The encoded protein is CASSFPENNEQFF. This chain connects TRBV6-2 or TRBV6-3 to TRBJ2-1, with D hard to call. V shed 4 bases and J shed 5 bases, with 9 bases lying between them. The CDR3 is 13 amino acids. Germline V lookup: CDR1 MNHEY, CDR2 SVGEGT.

This clonotype was recorded many times. J is TRBJ1-5 and V is TRBV12-5, with D unclear. Germline V gives CDR1 LGHNT, CDR2 FRNRAP. This CDR3 comprises 17 residues. V gave up 3 bases and J gave up 2 bases, with 17 bases separating them. The CDR3 nucleotides are TGTGCTAGTGGTTTAAATAGGGAAGGAGTGGGCAATCAGCCCCAGCATTTT. Residues: CASGLNREGVGNQPQHF.

This clonotype turned up a few times. This chain links TRBV7-2 with TRBJ1-2; D not certain. Germline V gives CDR1 SGHTA, CDR2 FQGNSA. Between the trimmed V and J ends, which lost 5 bases and 2 bases, there was a span of 12 bases. This CDR3 spans 14 amino acids. The CDR3 coding sequence is TGTGCCAGCAGCCGAAAGGACGGGAACTATGGCTACACCTTC. It is translated as CASSRKDGNYGYTF.

This chain connects TRBV20-1 to TRBJ2-3; 7 nucleotides agree with TRBD2. CDR1 and CDR2 from the germline V gene are DFQATT and SNEGSKA (reference sequence). This CDR3 has 14 amino acids. J was trimmed by 9 bases and V by 3 bases; bases with no gene match: 12. The DNA of the CDR3 is TGCAGTGCTAGGGGCCAGCGGGAAGTGAGGACGCAGTATTTT. The encoded protein is CSARGQREVRTQYF.

This clonotype was seen at least ten times. The chain carries TRBV11-2 and TRBJ2-5, with a tentative D call TRBD2 (5 bases). Germline V lookup: CDR1 SGHAT, CDR2 FQNNGV. The CDR3 loop spans 14 amino acids. Trimming left V 5 bases short and J 1 base short, with 11 bases between. In DNA, the CDR3 is TGTGCCAGCAGCGTAGGAGGTATCCAAGAGACCCAGTACTTC. It codes for CASSVGGIQETQYF.

This clonotype appeared many times. This rearrangement joins TRBV12-3 or TRBV12-4 to TRBJ1-2, with D possibly being TRBD1 (6 bases). Trimming left V 9 bases short and J 4 bases short, with 15 bases between. The length of the CDR3 is 13 residues. CDR3 region: CASKQGQGYGYTF. In DNA, the CDR3 is TGTGCCAGTAAACAGGGCCAAGGCTATGGCTACACCTTC.

The chain combines TRBV7-2 with TRBJ2-7; D is unclear. From germline, CDR1 is SGHTA and CDR2 FQGNSA. Trimming took 1 base from V and 4 from J, leaving 11 bases between them. This CDR3 spans 14 amino acids. In DNA, the CDR3 is TGTGCCAGCAGCTTAGGACGGAGAGCATACGAGCAGTACTTC. This gives the protein CASSLGRRAYEQYF. Full variable domain (outside the CDR3, taken from reference TRBV7-2 and TRBJ2-7): GAGVSQSPSNKVTEKGKDVELRCDPISGHTALYWYRQSLGQGLEFLIYFQGNSAPDKSGLPSDRFSAERTGGSVSTLTIQRTQQEDSAVYLCASSLGRRAYEQYFGPGTRLTVT.

This clonotype was counted at least ten times. The J gene is TRBJ2-6, the V gene TRBV29-1, with D perhaps being TRBD1 or TRBD2 (5 bases each). The germline gives CDR1 SQVTM, CDR2 ANQGSEA. The CDR3 contains 14 residues. V was clipped by 6 bases and J by 1 base, with 10 bases between them. The CDR3 DNA sequence: TGCAGCGTGCGAGGGACGTCTGGGGCCAACGTCCTGACTTTC. This codes for CSVRGTSGANVLTF.

The V and J genes are TRBV11-2 and TRBJ2-2; D might be TRBD2 (5 bases). The germline V and J ends were trimmed by 2 bases and 6 bases, with 7 bases remaining between them. In germline, CDR1 is SGHAT, CDR2 FQNNGV. The CDR3 consists of 13 residues. CDR3 nucleotide sequence: TGTGCCAGCAGCTTATTCGGGGCCGGGGAGCTGTTTTTT. It codes for CASSLFGAGELFF.

This clonotype was observed at least ten times. The J gene is TRBJ2-1, the V gene TRBV27, with 9 bases lining up with TRBD2. V shed 7 bases and J 4 bases; nucleotides not matched to a gene: 11. From germline, CDR1 is MNHEY and CDR2 SMNVEV (reference sequence). CDR3 length equals 16 residues. CDR3 in amino acids: CASTTTSGTTYNEQFF. CDR3 bases: TGTGCCAGCACCACGACTAGCGGTACTACATACAATGAGCAGTTCTTC.

This sequence joins TRBV4-3 and TRBJ2-2; 7 nucleotides agree with TRBD2. From germline, CDR1 is LGHNA and CDR2 YSLEER. The CDR3 loop spans 16 amino acids. J lost 1 base, V lost 1 base, and 3 bases had no gene match. The CDR3 sequence is CASSQVSGMNTGELFF. The DNA of the CDR3 is TGCGCCAGCAGCCAAGTGAGCGGGATGAACACCGGGGAGCTGTTTTTT.

This clonotype appeared a few times. The chain is built from TRBV27 and TRBJ2-3, with 11 nucleotides matching TRBD1. The CDR3 spans 16 residues. Germline V gene data show CDR1 as MNHEY and CDR2 as SMNVEV (reference sequence). Unmatched junction bases numbered 8, after V lost 5 bases and J lost 4 bases. The CDR3 loop is CASSIPPGQGADTQYF. The DNA for the CDR3 is TGTGCCAGCAGTATCCCCCCGGGACAGGGGGCAGATACGCAGTATTTT.

This clonotype was detected only a few times. A single base separates this from a much larger clone, so it may be a read error. The gene calls are TRBV24-1 and TRBJ2-7; TRBD2 is a possible D gene (5 bases). The V gene lost 9 bases and the J gene lost 0 bases, with 11 bases spanning the gap. CDR3 length: 13 amino acids. Germline V lookup: CDR1 KGHDR, CDR2 SFDVKD. CDR3 nucleotides: TGTGCCACCGGTGCCCGGGGCTCCTACGAGCAGTACTTC. Translating gives CATGARGSYEQYF.

The chain recombines TRBV20-1 with TRBJ2-7; a possible D gene is TRBD2 (5 bases). V lost 4 bases to trimming and J lost 4 bases, with 14 bases between them. This CDR3 is built from 13 residues. Germline V gene lookup returns CDR1 DFQATT and CDR2 SNEGSKA (reference sequence). CDR3 region: CSATPTSGYEQYF. In DNA form, the CDR3 reads TGCAGTGCTACGCCGACGAGCGGTTACGAGCAGTACTTC.

This clonotype was recorded a few times. The chain carries TRBV28 and TRBJ1-5; TRBD1 agrees at 12 bases. The germline V gene encodes CDR1 MDHEN and CDR2 SYDVKM. Trimming took 6 bases from V and 5 from J; bases not matched to a gene: 8. The CDR3 totals 16 residues. The CDR3 is CASRFKGDRGHQPQHF. In DNA form, the CDR3 reads TGTGCCAGCAGGTTTAAGGGGGACAGGGGGCATCAGCCCCAGCATTTT.

The chain carries TRBV7-2 and TRBJ2-1, with TRBD2 identical over 8 bases. The V segment lost 5 bases and the J segment 9 bases; nucleotides outside the gene matches: 12. CDR3 length: 15 residues. The germline CDR1 and CDR2 sequences are SGHTA and FQGNSA. CDR3 DNA: TGTGCCAGCAGCCATGGACTAGCCCTAAGGGGTGAGCAGTTCTTC. This translates into CASSHGLALRGEQFF.

In this sample, this clonotype turned up many times. The V call is TRBV27, the J call TRBJ1-2; no reliable D call. The CDR3 consists of 14 residues. In germline, CDR1 is MNHEY, CDR2 SMNVEV (reference sequence). Trimming took 2 bases from V and 1 from J, leaving 8 bases between them. The CDR3 DNA reads TGTGCCAGCAGTTTAAATGGTTTTAACTATGGCTACACCTTC. Encoded protein: CASSLNGFNYGYTF.

Remarks on this clonotype: A clone one base away is much larger, so this may be a read error. V and J are TRBV6-2 or TRBV6-3 and TRBJ2-7; D unresolved. Germline V gene lookup returns CDR1 MNHEY and CDR2 SVGEGT. This CDR3 contains 13 residues. CDR3 sequence reads: CAGSYSTHYEQYF. CDR3 nucleotides: TGTGCCGGCAGTTACTCGACCCACTACGAGCAGTACTTC.

There are many counts of this clonotype. This chain uses TRBV6-2 or TRBV6-3 with TRBJ2-2, with 9 bases lining up with TRBD2. This CDR3 has 17 residues. Germline CDR1 MNHEY, CDR2 SVGEGT. J gave up 1 base and V 3 bases, and 6 bases lay outside the gene matches. CDR3: CASSYTSGRLNTGELFF. As DNA, the CDR3 is TGTGCCAGCAGTTATACTAGCGGGCGCCTGAACACCGGGGAGCTGTTTTTT.

This clonotype was seen a handful of times. This chain links TRBV18 with TRBJ1-1; D remains ambiguous. Germline V gives CDR1 KGHSH, CDR2 LQKENI. The CDR3 loop spans 13 amino acids. Trimming removed 3 bases at V and 2 bases at J, with 7 bases between. The CDR3 region is CASSPAANTEAFF. CDR3 nucleotides: TGTGCCAGCTCACCGGCAGCTAACACTGAAGCTTTCTTT.

This clonotype was found a few times. This chain links TRBV12-3 or TRBV12-4 with TRBJ2-1; 7 bases fit TRBD1. Trimming removed 5 bases from V and 0 bases from J; junction bases left unmatched: 1. CDR3 size: 14 residues. This CDR3 reads CASSRTGSYNEQFF. Here the CDR3 DNA reads TGTGCCAGCAGTCGGACAGGCTCCTACAATGAGCAGTTCTTC.

V is TRBV5-6 and J is TRBJ2-3, with TRBD1 as a possible D gene (5 bases). Germline CDR1 is SGHDT and CDR2 is YYEEEE. V lost 0 bases, J lost 3 bases, and 11 bases lay in between. There are 15 residues in the CDR3. The CDR3 region has the DNA TGTGCCAGCAGCTTGGGGACATACCAGACAGATACGCAGTATTTT. Translation gives CASSLGTYQTDTQYF.